This T cell receptor (beta chain) was sequenced in a study of molecular identifiers for immune sequencing clone quantification. The study's findings and limits: Highly expanded clone sizes could be underestimated by identical TCR molecules that share a barcode.

Generation of bulk TCR libraries relied on previously described methods and listed TCR primers. TCRdb re-analysed the PCR reads in MiXCR, keeping a single row per CDR3 protein. Of approximately 500,000 distinct CDR3 sequences listed, 20% to 25% are singletons. Trimming removed 4 bases from V and 4 bases from J; junction bases left unmatched: 12. There are 18 residues in the CDR3. This clonotype was observed a handful of times. Its antigen is as yet unknown. J is TRBJ2-3 and V is TRBV6-7; 12 bases line up with TRBD2. TRBV6-7 is treated as an ORF (open reading frame) with a function not yet certain. The material sequenced was naive CD8+ T cells from blood, with Jurkat cell RNA spiked in. Subset denoted: FACS-sorted CD8+CD4-CCR7+CD45RA+ naive T cells. The clonotype was recovered from a human donor in good health. Some libraries in this study had Jurkat cell RNA spiked in. The DNA for the CDR3 is TGTGCCAGCAGTTGCCCGTCCCCTAGCGGGAGGGCCCCAGATACGCAGTATTTT. This sequence encodes CASSCPSPSGRAPDTQYF.